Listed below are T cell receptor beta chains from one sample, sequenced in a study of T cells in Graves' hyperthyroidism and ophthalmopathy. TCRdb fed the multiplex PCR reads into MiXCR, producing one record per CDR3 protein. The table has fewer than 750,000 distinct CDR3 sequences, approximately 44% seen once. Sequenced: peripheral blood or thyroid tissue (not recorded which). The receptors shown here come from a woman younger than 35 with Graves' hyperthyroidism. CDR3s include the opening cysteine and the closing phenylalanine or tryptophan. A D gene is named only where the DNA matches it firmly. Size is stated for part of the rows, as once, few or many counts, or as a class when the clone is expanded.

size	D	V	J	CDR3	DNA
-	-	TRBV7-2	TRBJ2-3	CASSLEPVPDMQYF	TGTGCCAGCAGCTTAGAACCCGTGCCAGATATGCAGTATTTT
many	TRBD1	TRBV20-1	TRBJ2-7	CSAGTGIYYEQYF	TGCAGTGCCGGGACAGGGATATACTACGAGCAGTACTTC
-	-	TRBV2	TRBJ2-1	CASSEWSNEQFF	TGTGCCAGCAGTGAATGGTCCAATGAGCAGTTCTTC
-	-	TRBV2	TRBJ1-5	CARVAVNSNQPQHF	TGTGCTAGAGTGGCAGTCAATAGCAATCAGCCCCAGCATTTT
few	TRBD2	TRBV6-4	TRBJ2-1	CASSESASGPYNEQFF	TGTGCCAGCAGTGAATCGGCTAGCGGGCCCTACAATGAGCAGTTCTTC
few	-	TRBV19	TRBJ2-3	CASSIQRTDTQYF	TGTGCCAGTAGTATCCAGCGCACAGATACGCAGTATTTT
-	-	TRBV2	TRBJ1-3	CASSEARGRGNTIYF	TGTGCCAGCAGTGAAGCGAGGGGTCGGGGAAACACCATATATTTT
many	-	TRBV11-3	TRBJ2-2	CASSLGRARTGELFF	TGTGCCAGCAGCTTAGGGAGGGCGCGCACCGGGGAGCTGTTTTTT
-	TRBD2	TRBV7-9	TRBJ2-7	CASSLGLVAGTYEQYF	TGTGCCAGCAGCTTGGGGTTGGTAGCGGGAACCTACGAGCAGTACTTC
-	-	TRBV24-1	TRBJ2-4	CATSASDWAKNIQYF	TGTGCCACCAGTGCTTCAGACTGGGCCAAAAACATTCAGTACTTC
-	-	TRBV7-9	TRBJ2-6	CASSPDATSSGANVLTF	TGTGCCAGCAGCCCCGACGCCACTAGCTCTGGGGCCAACGTCCTGACTTTC
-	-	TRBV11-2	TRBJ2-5	CASRPGEYQETQYF	TGTGCCAGCCGCCCGGGGGAGTACCAAGAGACCCAGTACTTC
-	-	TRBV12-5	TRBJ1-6	CASGLSTVKGSSYNSPLHF	TGTGCTAGTGGTTTGTCCACCGTCAAGGGGAGCTCCTATAATTCACCCCTCCACTTT
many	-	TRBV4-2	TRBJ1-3	CASSQQGSSGNTIYF	TGTGCCAGCAGCCAACAGGGGAGCTCTGGAAACACCATATATTTT
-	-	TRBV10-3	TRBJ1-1	CAISAPGRMNTEAFF	TGTGCCATCAGTGCCCCGGGACGGATGAACACTGAAGCTTTCTTT
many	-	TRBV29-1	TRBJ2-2	CSVDPDYPTGELFF	TGCAGCGTTGACCCGGACTACCCCACCGGGGAGCTGTTTTTT
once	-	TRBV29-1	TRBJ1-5	CSLASGINQPQHF	TGCAGCTTAGCATCTGGGATTAATCAGCCCCAGCATTTT
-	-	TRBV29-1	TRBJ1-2	CSARDTRNEGYTF	TGCAGCGCCAGGGACACCCGCAATGAGGGCTACACCTTC
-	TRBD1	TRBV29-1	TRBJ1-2	CATGANYGYTF	TGCGCAACAGGGGCTAACTATGGCTACACCTTC
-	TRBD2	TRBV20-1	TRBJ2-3	CSASSGGPTDTQYF	TGCAGTGCTTCGAGCGGGGGGCCGACAGATACGCAGTATTTT
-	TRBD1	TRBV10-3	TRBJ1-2	CATSTTGAGYTF	TGTGCCACCAGTACGACAGGGGCTGGCTACACCTTC